This T cell receptor beta chain was captured by sequencing in a study of pediatric ulcerative colitis. Study-level results: All ulcerative colitis patients, but no controls, carried two rectal clonotypes. Ulcerative colitis patients shared more blood-rectal clones than controls. In rectum, acute severe colitis had expanded clones and less diversity.

Germline CDR1 reads SNHLY; CDR2 reads FYNNEI. CDR3 size: 12 residues. Clones were sequenced by immunoSEQ multiplex PCR, and TCRdb holds only the in-frame ones, with some missing. The sample holds 25,000 to 35,000 clones; approximately 78% are singletons and the top ten take around 4.5%. To note about this clone: Its antigen is not identified.

V is TRBV2 and J is TRBJ1-2; D ambiguous. The sample comprised blood. The sequence came from a boy between 10 and 17 years old with severe ulcerative colitis. CDR3 sequence (DNA): TGTGCGTCGCCGTCCACTCTTGGGGGCTACACCTTC. This gives the protein CASPSTLGGYTF.